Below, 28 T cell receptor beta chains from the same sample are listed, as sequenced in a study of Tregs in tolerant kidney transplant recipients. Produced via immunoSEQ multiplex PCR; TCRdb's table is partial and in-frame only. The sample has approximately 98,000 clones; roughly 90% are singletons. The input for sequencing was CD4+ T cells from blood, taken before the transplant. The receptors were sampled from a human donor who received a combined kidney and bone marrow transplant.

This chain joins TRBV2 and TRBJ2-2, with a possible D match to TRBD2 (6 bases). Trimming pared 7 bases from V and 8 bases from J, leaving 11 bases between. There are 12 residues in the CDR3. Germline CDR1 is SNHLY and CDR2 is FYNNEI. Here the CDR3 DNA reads TGTGCCAGCACTGGGGAGGTGGGGGAGCTGTTTTTT. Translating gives CASTGEVGELFF.

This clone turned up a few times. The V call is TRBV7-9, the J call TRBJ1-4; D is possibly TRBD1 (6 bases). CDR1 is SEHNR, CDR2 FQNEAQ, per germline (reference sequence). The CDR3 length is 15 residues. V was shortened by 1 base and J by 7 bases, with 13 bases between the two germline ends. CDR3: CASSLDSAGAEKLFF. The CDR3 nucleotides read TGTGCCAGCAGCTTAGATAGTGCAGGGGCTGAAAAACTGTTTTTT.

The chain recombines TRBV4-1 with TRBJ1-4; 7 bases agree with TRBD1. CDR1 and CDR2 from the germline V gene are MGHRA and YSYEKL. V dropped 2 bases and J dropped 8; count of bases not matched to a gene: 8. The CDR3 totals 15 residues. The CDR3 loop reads CASSQPDRDLEKLFF. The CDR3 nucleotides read TGCGCCAGCAGCCAACCCGACAGGGACCTCGAAAAACTGTTTTTT.

Here the CDR3 reads CASSEPTAGRGRMSNTGELFF. In nucleotides, the CDR3 is TGTGCCAGCAGTGAACCAACCGCCGGTAGGGGGCGAATGTCGAACACCGGGGAGCTGTTTTTT. The chain joins TRBV6-1 to TRBJ2-2, with 7 bases that match TRBD1. The CDR3 length is 21 residues. Germline CDR1 reads MNHNS; CDR2 reads SASEGT. With V trimmed by 2 bases and J by 0 bases, 18 bases remained unmatched.

The DNA for the CDR3 is TGTGCCAGCAGCCACGACTCTAGCGGGGGGCCCACAGATACGCAGTATTTT. This gives the protein CASSHDSSGGPTDTQYF. This chain connects TRBV7-9 to TRBJ2-3; TRBD2 agrees at 11 bases. Germline-derived CDR1 and CDR2 are SEHNR and FQNEAQ (reference sequence). With V trimmed by 5 bases and J by 2 bases, 9 bases remained unmatched. This CDR3 is 17 amino acids long.

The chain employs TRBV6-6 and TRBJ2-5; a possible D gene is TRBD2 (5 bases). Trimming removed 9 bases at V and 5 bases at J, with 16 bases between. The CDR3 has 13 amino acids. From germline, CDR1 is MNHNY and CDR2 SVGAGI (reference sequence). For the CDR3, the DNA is TGTGCCAGAAGCCGAGGGCCTCGGGAGACCCAGTACTTC. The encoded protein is CARSRGPRETQYF.

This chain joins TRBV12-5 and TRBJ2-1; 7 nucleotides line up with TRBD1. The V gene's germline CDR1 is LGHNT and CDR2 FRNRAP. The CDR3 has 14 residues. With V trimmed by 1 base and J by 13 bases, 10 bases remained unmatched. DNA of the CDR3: TGTGCTAGTGGTTTGGGGTTGGCGACAGGGATTCAGTTCTTC. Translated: CASGLGLATGIQFF.

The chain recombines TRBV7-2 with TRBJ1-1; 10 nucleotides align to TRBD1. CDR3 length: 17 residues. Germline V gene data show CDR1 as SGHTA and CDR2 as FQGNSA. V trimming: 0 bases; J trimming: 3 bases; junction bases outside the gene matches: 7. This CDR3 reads CASSLAGTGARDTEAFF. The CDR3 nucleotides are TGTGCCAGCAGCTTAGCCGGGACAGGGGCGAGGGACACTGAAGCTTTCTTT.

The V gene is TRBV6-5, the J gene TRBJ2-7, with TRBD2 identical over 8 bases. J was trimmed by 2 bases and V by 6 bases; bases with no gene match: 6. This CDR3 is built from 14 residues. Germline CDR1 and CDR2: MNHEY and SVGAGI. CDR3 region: CASRPWRGAYEQYF. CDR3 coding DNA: TGTGCCAGCAGACCATGGCGGGGGGCCTACGAGCAGTACTTC.

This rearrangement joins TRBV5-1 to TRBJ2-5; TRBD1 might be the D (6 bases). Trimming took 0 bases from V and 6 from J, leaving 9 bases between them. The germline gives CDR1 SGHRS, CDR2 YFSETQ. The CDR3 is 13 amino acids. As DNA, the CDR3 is TGCGCCAGCAGCTTGGCACAGGGACAGACCCAGTACTTC. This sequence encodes CASSLAQGQTQYF.

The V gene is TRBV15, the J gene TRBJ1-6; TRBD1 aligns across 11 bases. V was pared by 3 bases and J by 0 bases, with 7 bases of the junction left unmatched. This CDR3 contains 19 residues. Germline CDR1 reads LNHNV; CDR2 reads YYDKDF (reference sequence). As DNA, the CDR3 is TGTGCCACCAGCAGGAAAGGACAGGGGGCGAACTCCTATAATTCACCCCTCCACTTT. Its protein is CATSRKGQGANSYNSPLHF.

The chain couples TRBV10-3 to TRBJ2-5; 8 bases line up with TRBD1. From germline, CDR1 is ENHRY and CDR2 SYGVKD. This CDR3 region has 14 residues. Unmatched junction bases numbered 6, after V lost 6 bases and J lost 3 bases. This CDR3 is CAISRQGREETQYF. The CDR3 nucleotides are TGTGCCATCAGCAGACAGGGGCGGGAAGAGACCCAGTACTTC.

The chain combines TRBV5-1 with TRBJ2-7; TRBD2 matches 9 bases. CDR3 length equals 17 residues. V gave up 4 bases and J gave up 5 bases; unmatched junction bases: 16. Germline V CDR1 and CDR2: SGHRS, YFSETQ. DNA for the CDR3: TGCGCCAGCAGCGAGGTCCGGGGCGGGGGGGCTCAGGACGAGCAGTACTTC. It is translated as CASSEVRGGGAQDEQYF.

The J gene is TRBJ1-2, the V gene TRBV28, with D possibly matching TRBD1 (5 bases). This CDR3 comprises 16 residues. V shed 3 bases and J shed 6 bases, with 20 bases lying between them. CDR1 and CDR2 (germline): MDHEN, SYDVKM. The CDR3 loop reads CASSFSMGGIGNGYTF. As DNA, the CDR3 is TGTGCCAGCAGTTTTTCCATGGGGGGAATTGGGAATGGCTACACCTTC.

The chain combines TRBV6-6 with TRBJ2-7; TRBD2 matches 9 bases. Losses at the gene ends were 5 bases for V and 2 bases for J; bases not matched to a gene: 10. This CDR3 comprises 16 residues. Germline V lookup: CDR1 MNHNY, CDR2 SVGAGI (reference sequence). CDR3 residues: CASSQSGLAGTYEQYF. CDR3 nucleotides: TGTGCCAGCAGTCAATCCGGTCTAGCGGGGACCTACGAGCAGTACTTC.

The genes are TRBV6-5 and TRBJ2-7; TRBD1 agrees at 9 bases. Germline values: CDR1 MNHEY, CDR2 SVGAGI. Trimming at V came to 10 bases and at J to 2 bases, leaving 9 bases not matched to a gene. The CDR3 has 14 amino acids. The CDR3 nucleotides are TGTGCCATCGGTACCGGGACAGGGCCCTACGAGCAGTACTTC. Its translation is CAIGTGTGPYEQYF.

The chain's CDR3 is CASRPPNRGSEAFF. CDR3 nucleotide sequence: TGCGCCAGCAGACCTCCTAATAGGGGGTCTGAAGCTTTCTTT. The rearrangement links TRBV5-1 to TRBJ1-1; tentative D call: TRBD1 (6 bases). This CDR3 comprises 14 residues. V was cut by 5 bases and J by 6 bases, with 17 bases left in between. CDR1 is SGHRS and CDR2 is YFSETQ in the germline V gene.

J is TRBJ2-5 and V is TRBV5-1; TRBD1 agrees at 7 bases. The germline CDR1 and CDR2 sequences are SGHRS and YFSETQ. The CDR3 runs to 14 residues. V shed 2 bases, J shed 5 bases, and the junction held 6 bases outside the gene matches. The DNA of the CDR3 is TGCGCCAGCAGCTTATGGACAGGCCCGGAGACCCAGTACTTC. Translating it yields CASSLWTGPETQYF.

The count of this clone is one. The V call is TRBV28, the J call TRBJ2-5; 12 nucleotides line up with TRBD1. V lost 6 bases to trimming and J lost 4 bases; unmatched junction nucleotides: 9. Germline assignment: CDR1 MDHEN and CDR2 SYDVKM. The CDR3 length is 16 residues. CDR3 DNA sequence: TGTGCCAGCAGACATGGGGGGACAGGGGGCGGAGAGACCCAGTACTTC. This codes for CASRHGGTGGGETQYF. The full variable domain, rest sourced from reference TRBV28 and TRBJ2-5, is DVKVTQSSRYLVKRTGEKVFLECVQDMDHENMFWYRQDPGLGLRLIYFSYDVKMKEKGDIPEGYSVSREKKERFSLILESASTNQTSMYLCASRHGGTGGGETQYFGPGTRLLVL.

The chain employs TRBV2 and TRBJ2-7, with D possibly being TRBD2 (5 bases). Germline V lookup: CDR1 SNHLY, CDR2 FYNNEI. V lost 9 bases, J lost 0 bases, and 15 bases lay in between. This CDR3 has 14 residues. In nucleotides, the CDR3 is TGTGCCAGTCACTACCGGGAAACCTCCTACGAGCAGTACTTC. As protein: CASHYRETSYEQYF.

The CDR3 reads CASSQTGGKTGELFF. Here the CDR3 DNA reads TGTGCCAGTAGCCAGACAGGGGGCAAGACCGGGGAGCTGTTTTTT. The J gene is TRBJ2-2, the V gene TRBV19; 10 bases align to TRBD1. The CDR3 has 15 residues. Looked up from germline, CDR1 is LNHDA and CDR2 is SQIVND (reference sequence). V shed 6 bases, J shed 5 bases, and the junction held 6 bases outside the gene matches.

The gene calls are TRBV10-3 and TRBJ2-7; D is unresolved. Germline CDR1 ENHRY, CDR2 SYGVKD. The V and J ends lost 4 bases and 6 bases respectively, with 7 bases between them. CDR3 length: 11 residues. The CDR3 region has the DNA TGTGCCATCAGTGGAGGTCCCGAGCAGTACTTC. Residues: CAISGGPEQYF.

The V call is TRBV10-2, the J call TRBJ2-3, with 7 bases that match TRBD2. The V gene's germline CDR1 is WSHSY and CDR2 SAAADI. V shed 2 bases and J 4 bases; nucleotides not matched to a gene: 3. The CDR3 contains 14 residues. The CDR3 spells CASSEAGEADTQYF. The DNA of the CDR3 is TGCGCCAGCAGTGAGGCGGGAGAGGCAGATACGCAGTATTTT.

Written as DNA, the CDR3 is TGTGCTAGTGGACCAAAGGGAGGGAACACTGAAGCTTTCTTT. Encoded protein: CASGPKGGNTEAFF. The chain recombines TRBV12-5 with TRBJ1-1, with unresolved D. The V gene's germline CDR1 is LGHNT and CDR2 FRNRAP. CDR3 size: 14 residues. V was trimmed by 6 bases and J by 1 base, leaving 12 bases between them.

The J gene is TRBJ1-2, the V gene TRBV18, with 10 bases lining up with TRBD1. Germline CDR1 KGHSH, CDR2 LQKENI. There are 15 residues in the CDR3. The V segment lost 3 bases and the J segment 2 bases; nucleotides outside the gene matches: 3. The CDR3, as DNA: TGTGCCAGCTCACCGGGGGACAGGGGAAACTATGGCTACACCTTC. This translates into CASSPGDRGNYGYTF. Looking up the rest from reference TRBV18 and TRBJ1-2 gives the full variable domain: NAGVMQNPRHLVRRRGQEARLRCSPMKGHSHVYWYRQLPEEGLKFMVYLQKENIIDESGMPKERFSAEFPKEGPSILRIQQVVRGDSAAYFCASSPGDRGNYGYTFGSGTRLTVV.

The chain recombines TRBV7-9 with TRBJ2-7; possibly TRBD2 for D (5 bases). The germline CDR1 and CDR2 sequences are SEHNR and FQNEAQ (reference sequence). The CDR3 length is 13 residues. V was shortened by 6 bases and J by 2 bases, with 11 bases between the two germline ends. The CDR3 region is CASSSGSAYEQYF. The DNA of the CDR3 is TGTGCCAGCAGTTCGGGGTCAGCCTACGAGCAGTACTTC.

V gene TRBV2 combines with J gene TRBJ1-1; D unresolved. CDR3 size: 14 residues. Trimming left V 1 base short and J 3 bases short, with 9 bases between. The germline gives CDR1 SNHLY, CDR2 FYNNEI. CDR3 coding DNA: TGTGCCAGCAGTGAAGGGGGAGGCGACACTGAAGCTTTCTTT. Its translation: CASSEGGGDTEAFF.

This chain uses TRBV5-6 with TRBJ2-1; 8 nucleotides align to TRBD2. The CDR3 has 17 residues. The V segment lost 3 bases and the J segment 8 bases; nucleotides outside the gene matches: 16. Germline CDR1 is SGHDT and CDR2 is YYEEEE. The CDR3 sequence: CASSSDERELNDYEQFF. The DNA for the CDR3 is TGTGCCAGCAGCTCCGACGAGCGGGAGCTTAATGATTATGAGCAGTTCTTC.